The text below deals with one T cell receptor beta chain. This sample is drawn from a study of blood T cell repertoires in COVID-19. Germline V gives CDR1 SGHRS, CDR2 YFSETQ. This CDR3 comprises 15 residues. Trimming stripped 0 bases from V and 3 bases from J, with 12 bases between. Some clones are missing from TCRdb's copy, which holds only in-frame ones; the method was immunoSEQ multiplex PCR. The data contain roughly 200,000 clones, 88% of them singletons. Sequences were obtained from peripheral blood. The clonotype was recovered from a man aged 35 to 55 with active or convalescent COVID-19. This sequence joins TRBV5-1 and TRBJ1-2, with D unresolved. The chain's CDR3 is CASSLDPRNHYGYTF. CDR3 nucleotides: TGCGCCAGCAGCTTGGATCCCAGAAACCACTATGGCTACACCTTC.